The sequence of this T cell receptor (beta chain) was determined in a study of regulatory T cells in long-lasting Graves disease. This clonotype was detected ten times or more. After removal of 7 bases from V and 5 bases from J, the junction contained 10 bases not matched to a gene. Germline V gene data show CDR1 as MNHEY and CDR2 as SVGEGT. This CDR3 spans 15 amino acids. Construction of the TCR beta libraries employed iRepertoire HTBI primers in conjunction with Arm-PCR of CDR3 regions. MiXCR, run by TCRdb on the multiplex PCR reads, gives a single entry per CDR3 protein. The sample carries approximately 350,000 distinct CDR3 sequences, 10% to 15% recorded once. Time point here: newly diagnosed GD, antithyroid drugs for less than 3 months. Extracted PBMC RNA gave rise to the TCR library. The sample was also reused in another study, on T cells in Graves' hyperthyroidism and ophthalmopathy.

The TCR comes from a woman aged 18 to 35 with Graves disease. The chain employs TRBV6-2 or TRBV6-3 and TRBJ2-2; the match to TRBD2 covers 7 bases. Material: peripheral blood mononuclear cells (PBMCs), obtained at new diagnosis, from a patient treated with antithyroid drugs. This CDR3 is CASNRRAGRTGELFF. The CDR3 DNA sequence: TGTGCCAGCAACCGGAGAGCGGGACGGACCGGGGAGCTGTTTTTT.